This passage covers 19 T cell receptor beta chains from one sample sequenced in a study of blood T cell repertoires in COVID-19. Libraries were prepared by immunoSEQ multiplex PCR; TCRdb keeps only in-frame clonotypes and omits some of them. The sample lists about 250,000 clones, about 89% occurring once. Material for sequencing was peripheral blood. These receptors all come from a woman aged 55 to 70 who had recovered from COVID-19.

This clone was recorded a few times. The chain couples TRBV10-2 to TRBJ1-4, with D perhaps matching TRBD1 (6 bases). CDR1 and CDR2 (germline): WSHSY, SAAADI. The V end lost 7 bases, the J end lost 0 bases, and 9 bases lay between the germline ends. The CDR3 totals 14 residues. In nucleotides, the CDR3 is TGCGCCAGCACCAGACAGGCAACTAATGAAAAACTGTTTTTT. Its protein is CASTRQATNEKLFF.

This chain links TRBV6-1 with TRBJ2-7, with 9 nucleotides matching TRBD1. The CDR3 sequence is 17 residues long. Trimming removed 2 bases from V and 3 bases from J; junction bases left unmatched: 11. Germline-derived CDR1 and CDR2 are MNHNS and SASEGT. The CDR3 region has the DNA TGTGCCAGCAGTGAAAGGGGAGGCGGGACAGGGATCTACGAGCAGTACTTC. It specifies CASSERGGGTGIYEQYF.

In the case of this clone: A read error may account for a junction end that differs from germline. The chain is built from TRBV5-4 and TRBJ1-2; 10 bases are shared with TRBD1. This CDR3 comprises 13 residues. CDR1 is SGHNT and CDR2 is YYREEE in the germline V gene (reference sequence). CDR3 region: CASSLGGTGAGNF. In DNA form, the CDR3 reads TGTGCCAGCAGCTTGGGCGGGACAGGGGCCGGAAACTTC.

V gene TRBV19 combines with J gene TRBJ1-3, with D unresolved. The length of the CDR3 is 14 residues. The V gene lost 4 bases and the J gene lost 0 bases, with 7 bases spanning the gap. The germline gives CDR1 LNHDA, CDR2 SQIVND (reference sequence). In DNA form, the CDR3 reads TGTGCCAGTAGTAGAAGGAGCTCTGGAAACACCATATATTTT. This translates into CASSRRSSGNTIYF. The entire variable domain, with the rest obtained from reference TRBV19 and TRBJ1-3, is as follows: DGGITQSPKYLFRKEGQNVTLSCEQNLNHDAMYWYRQDPGQGLRLIYYSQIVNDFQKGDIAEGYSVSREKKESFPLTVTSAQKNPTAFYLCASSRRSSGNTIYFGEGSWLTVV.

V usage is TRBV2 and J usage is TRBJ1-3, with D hard to call. V lost 4 bases and J lost 5, with 12 bases in between. CDR1 and CDR2 (germline): SNHLY, FYNNEI. This CDR3 is built from 14 residues. CDR3 residues: CASSASSSRNTIYF. CDR3 DNA: TGTGCCAGCAGTGCATCCTCGAGCAGAAACACCATATATTTT.

Here the CDR3 reads CASSVAATGGEQYF. The CDR3 DNA sequence: TGCGCCAGCAGCGTGGCCGCGACAGGGGGCGAGCAGTACTTC. The genes are TRBV5-1 and TRBJ2-7; 9 nucleotides align to TRBD1. The CDR3 is made up of 14 amino acids. The ends lost 4 bases at V and 6 bases at J; junction bases unmatched: 8. Germline assignment: CDR1 SGHRS and CDR2 YFSETQ.

The chain employs TRBV19 and TRBJ2-7; D is perhaps TRBD1 (5 bases). V lost 6 bases and J lost 3, with 15 bases in between. Germline loops: CDR1 LNHDA, CDR2 SQIVND (reference sequence). This CDR3 contains 14 residues. The CDR3 sequence: CASSPPVQGYEQYF. CDR3 nucleotides: TGTGCCAGTAGCCCCCCAGTTCAGGGCTACGAGCAGTACTTC.

This clone has a single count. The chain couples TRBV6-6 to TRBJ1-2; D uncertain. Germline values: CDR1 MNHNY, CDR2 SVGAGI (reference sequence). The CDR3 sequence is 14 residues long. V was cut by 4 bases and J by 5 bases, with 14 bases left in between. CDR3 in amino acids: CASSSSESPYGYTF. The CDR3 region has the DNA TGTGCCAGCAGTTCCTCTGAGTCCCCGTATGGCTACACCTTC.

This clone was seen just once. The chain is built from TRBV7-6 and TRBJ2-1; 7 bases are a match to TRBD1. The CDR3 is 16 residues long. Losses at the gene ends were 5 bases for V and 0 bases for J; bases not matched to a gene: 7. Germline lookup yields CDR1 SGHVS and CDR2 FNYEAQ. The DNA for the CDR3 is TGTGCCAGCAGCCCCCCGGACAGGAGCTCCTACAATGAGCAGTTCTTC. As protein: CASSPPDRSSYNEQFF.

The chain employs TRBV6-2 or TRBV6-3 and TRBJ1-2; no clear D gene. Trimming shortened V by 5 bases and J by 6 bases, and 7 bases separated the two germline ends. This CDR3 has 11 amino acids. Germline V gene lookup returns CDR1 MNHEY and CDR2 SVGEGT. CDR3 sequence reads: CASSRVDGYTF. Here the CDR3 DNA reads TGTGCCAGCAGTCGGGTTGATGGCTACACCTTC.

CDR3: CASGLSWDRGRDYGYTF. The CDR3 coding sequence is TGTGCTAGTGGTTTGAGCTGGGACAGGGGGCGAGACTATGGCTACACCTTC. The chain joins TRBV12-5 to TRBJ1-2, with 12 bases that match TRBD1. From germline, CDR1 is LGHNT and CDR2 FRNRAP. The CDR3 sequence is 17 residues long. The V and J ends lost 2 bases and 3 bases, in that order; junction bases with no gene match: 7.

The J gene is TRBJ2-7, the V gene TRBV7-2; maybe TRBD2 (5 bases). The CDR3 has 18 amino acids. V was shortened by 5 bases and J by 1 base, with 24 bases between the two germline ends. Germline values: CDR1 SGHTA, CDR2 FQGNSA. CDR3 region: CASSQWQGSGRLSYEQYF. CDR3 DNA: TGTGCCAGCAGCCAATGGCAAGGCAGCGGACGACTTTCCTACGAGCAGTACTTC. The full variable domain, in which reference TRBV7-2 and TRBJ2-7 provide the parts outside the CDR3, is GAGVSQSPSNKVTEKGKDVELRCDPISGHTALYWYRQSLGQGLEFLIYFQGNSAPDKSGLPSDRFSAERTGGSVSTLTIQRTQQEDSAVYLCASSQWQGSGRLSYEQYFGPGTRLTVT.

The table lists this clone with a few counts. The V gene is TRBV2, the J gene TRBJ1-1; possible D gene TRBD1, 6 bases. The length of the CDR3 is 15 residues. Germline V gene lookup returns CDR1 SNHLY and CDR2 FYNNEI. V gave up 2 bases and J gave up 1 base, with 11 bases separating them. The CDR3 bases are TGTGCCAGCAGTGAATCGGGACAACAGAACACTGAAGCTTTCTTT. Residues: CASSESGQQNTEAFF.

This chain joins TRBV28 and TRBJ1-4; a weak D match, TRBD1 (6 bases). Germline values: CDR1 MDHEN, CDR2 SYDVKM. This CDR3 is built from 15 residues. The V end was cut by 6 bases, the J end by 1 base, with 12 bases between. Here the CDR3 DNA reads TGTGCCAGCAGGGCTATAGGGGGAACTAATGAAAAACTGTTTTTT. Amino acid sequence: CASRAIGGTNEKLFF.

The gene calls are TRBV9 and TRBJ2-1, with 9 nucleotides matching TRBD1. The CDR3 has 16 residues. CDR1 and CDR2 (germline): SGDLS, YYNGEE. The V segment lost 0 bases and the J segment 9 bases; nucleotides outside the gene matches: 10. This chain's CDR3 is CASSVGNRDREGEQFF. CDR3 coding DNA: TGTGCCAGCAGCGTAGGAAACCGGGACAGGGAGGGTGAGCAGTTCTTC.

The sample holds many counts of this clone. J is TRBJ1-2 and V is TRBV19, with TRBD1 matching 7 bases. This CDR3 comprises 15 residues. The germline V gene encodes CDR1 LNHDA and CDR2 SQIVND (reference sequence). V shed 0 bases, J shed 4 bases, and the junction held 5 bases outside the gene matches. This CDR3 is CASSIEGTVGYGYTF. CDR3 bases: TGTGCCAGTAGTATAGAAGGGACAGTCGGCTATGGCTACACCTTC. The variable domain in full, with the rest retrieved from reference TRBV19 and TRBJ1-2, is DGGITQSPKYLFRKEGQNVTLSCEQNLNHDAMYWYRQDPGQGLRLIYYSQIVNDFQKGDIAEGYSVSREKKESFPLTVTSAQKNPTAFYLCASSIEGTVGYGYTFGSGTRLTVV.

This clone was seen once. The V and J genes are TRBV6-1 and TRBJ1-2; 11 bases match TRBD1. This CDR3 is 15 amino acids long. The germline gives CDR1 MNHNS, CDR2 SASEGT. The ends lost 0 bases at V and 4 bases at J; junction bases unmatched: 1. The CDR3 region is CASSEAGTGGYGYTF. The CDR3 DNA reads TGTGCCAGCAGTGAAGCGGGGACAGGGGGCTATGGCTACACCTTC.

The chain recombines TRBV6-2 or TRBV6-3 with TRBJ1-2; possible D gene TRBD1, 6 bases. Trimming removed 5 bases at V and 12 bases at J, with 16 bases between. The CDR3 is made up of 12 amino acids. Germline V gene lookup returns CDR1 MNHEY and CDR2 SVGEGT. The CDR3 nucleotides read TGTGCCAGCAGTAAGGGACACAGGGAAAACACCTTC. Protein: CASSKGHRENTF.

The chain combines TRBV27 with TRBJ2-1; the match to TRBD2 covers 8 bases. The CDR3 has 16 residues. Germline V lookup: CDR1 MNHEY, CDR2 SMNVEV (reference sequence). Trimming cost V 4 bases and J 7 bases; bases outside gene matches: 12. This CDR3 reads CASSSVPAGGGNEQFF. The DNA for the CDR3 is TGTGCCAGCAGTTCAGTCCCGGCGGGGGGTGGGAATGAGCAGTTCTTC.